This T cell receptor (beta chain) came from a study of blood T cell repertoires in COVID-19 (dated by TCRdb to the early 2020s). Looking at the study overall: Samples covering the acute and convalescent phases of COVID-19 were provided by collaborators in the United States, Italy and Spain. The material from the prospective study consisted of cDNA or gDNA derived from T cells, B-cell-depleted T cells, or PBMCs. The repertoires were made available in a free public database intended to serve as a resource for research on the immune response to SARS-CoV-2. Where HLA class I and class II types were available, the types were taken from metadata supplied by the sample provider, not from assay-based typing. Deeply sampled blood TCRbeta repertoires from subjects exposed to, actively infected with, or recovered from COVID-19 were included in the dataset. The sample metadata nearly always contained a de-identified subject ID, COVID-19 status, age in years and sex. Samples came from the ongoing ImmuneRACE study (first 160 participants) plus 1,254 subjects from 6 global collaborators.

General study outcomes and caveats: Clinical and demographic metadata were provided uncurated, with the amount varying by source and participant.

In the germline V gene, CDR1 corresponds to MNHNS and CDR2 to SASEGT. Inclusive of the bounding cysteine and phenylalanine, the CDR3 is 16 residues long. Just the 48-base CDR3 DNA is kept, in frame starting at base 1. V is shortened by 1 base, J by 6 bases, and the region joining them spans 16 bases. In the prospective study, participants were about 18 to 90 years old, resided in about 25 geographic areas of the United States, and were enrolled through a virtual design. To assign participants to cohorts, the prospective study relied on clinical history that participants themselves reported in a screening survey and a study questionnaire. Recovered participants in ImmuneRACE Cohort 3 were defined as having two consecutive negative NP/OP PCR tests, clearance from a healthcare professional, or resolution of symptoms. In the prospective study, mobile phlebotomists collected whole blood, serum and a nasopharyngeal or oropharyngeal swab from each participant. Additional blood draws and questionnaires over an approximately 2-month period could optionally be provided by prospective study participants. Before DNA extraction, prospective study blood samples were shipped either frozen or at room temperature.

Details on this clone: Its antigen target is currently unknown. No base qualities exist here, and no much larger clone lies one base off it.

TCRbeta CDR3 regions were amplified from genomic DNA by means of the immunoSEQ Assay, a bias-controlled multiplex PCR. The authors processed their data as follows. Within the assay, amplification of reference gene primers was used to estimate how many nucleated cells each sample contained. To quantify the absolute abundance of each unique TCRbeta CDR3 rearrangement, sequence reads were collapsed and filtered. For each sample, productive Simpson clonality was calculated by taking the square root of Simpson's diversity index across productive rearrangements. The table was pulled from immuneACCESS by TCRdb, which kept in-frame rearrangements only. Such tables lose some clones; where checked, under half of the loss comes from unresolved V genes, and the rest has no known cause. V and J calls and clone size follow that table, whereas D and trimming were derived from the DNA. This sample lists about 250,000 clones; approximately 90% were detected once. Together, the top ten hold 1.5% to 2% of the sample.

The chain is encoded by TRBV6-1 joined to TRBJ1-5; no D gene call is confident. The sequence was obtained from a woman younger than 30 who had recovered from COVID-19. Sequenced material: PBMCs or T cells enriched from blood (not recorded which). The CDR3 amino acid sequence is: CASSEVGVTSSQPQHF. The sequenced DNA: TGTGCCAGCAGTGAAGTCGGGGTCACAAGTAGTCAGCCCCAGCATTTT.